The 7 T cell receptor beta chains listed next were all sequenced from one sample in a study of blood T cell repertoires in COVID-19. The table came from immunoSEQ multiplex PCR; TCRdb's copy has only in-frame clones and leaves some out. The sample lists around 88,000 clones; around 81% were seen once. Sequenced input: peripheral blood. The receptors were sampled from a man aged 50 to 60 who had recovered from COVID-19.

The chain carries TRBV5-4 and TRBJ2-5, with TRBD1 matching 7 bases. CDR3 length: 13 residues. Looked up from germline, CDR1 is SGHNT and CDR2 is YYREEE (reference sequence). Trimming took 2 bases from V and 3 from J; bases not matched to a gene: 1. The CDR3 region is CASSFDREETQYF. For the CDR3, the DNA is TGTGCCAGCAGCTTTGACAGGGAAGAGACCCAGTACTTC.

The count of this clone is one. V and J are TRBV18 and TRBJ1-1, with 7 bases fitting TRBD1. The CDR3 covers 16 residues. Germline V CDR1 and CDR2: KGHSH, LQKENI. V trimming: 2 bases; J trimming: 0 bases; junction bases outside the gene matches: 6. This chain's CDR3 is CASSPTTGVMNTEAFF. In nucleotides, the CDR3 is TGTGCCAGCTCACCAACCACAGGGGTTATGAACACTGAAGCTTTCTTT.

This clone showed up just a few times. This rearrangement joins TRBV5-5 to TRBJ2-7, with TRBD1 as a possible D gene (5 bases). CDR1 is SGHKS, CDR2 YYEKEE, per germline (reference sequence). V was cut by 4 bases and J by 3 bases, with 11 bases left in between. The CDR3 runs 13 residues. The CDR3, as DNA: TGTGCCAGCAGCGGGGCCCAGTTCTACGAGCAGTACTTC. It is translated as CASSGAQFYEQYF.

The chain carries TRBV4-1 and TRBJ2-5; D is possibly TRBD1 (6 bases). V lost 0 bases and J 4 bases, leaving 9 bases between the germline ends. This CDR3 contains 14 residues. Germline CDR1 reads MGHRA; CDR2 reads YSYEKL. The CDR3 loop is CASSQDLGAETQYF. Here the CDR3 DNA reads TGCGCCAGCAGCCAAGATCTGGGGGCAGAGACCCAGTACTTC.

The V call is TRBV18, the J call TRBJ1-2; D not certain. CDR1 and CDR2 from the germline V gene are KGHSH and LQKENI. The CDR3 totals 14 residues. The V end lost 5 bases, the J end lost 0 bases, and 10 bases lay between the germline ends. CDR3 protein: CASSTAGSNYGYTF. CDR3 bases: TGTGCCAGCTCAACTGCGGGTTCTAACTATGGCTACACCTTC.

The V and J genes are TRBV7-9 and TRBJ1-2; 8 positions agree with TRBD1. Germline trimming cut 1 base from V and 7 bases from J; bases unmatched to any gene: 2. Germline CDR1 is SEHNR and CDR2 is FQNEAQ (reference sequence). This CDR3 is built from 13 residues. The CDR3 DNA sequence: TGTGCCAGCAGCTTAGAACAGGGGGTTGGCTACACCTTC. Its translation is CASSLEQGVGYTF.

This clone was observed a few times. This CDR3 reads CAWSGGGGGYGYTF. CDR3 in DNA: TGTGCCTGGAGTGGCGGGGGAGGGGGCTATGGCTACACCTTC. V is TRBV30 and J is TRBJ1-2; TRBD1 is a possible D gene (6 bases). Germline V gene lookup returns CDR1 GTSNPN and CDR2 SVGIG (reference sequence). V lost 1 base and J 4 bases, leaving 13 bases between the germline ends. The CDR3 runs to 14 residues.